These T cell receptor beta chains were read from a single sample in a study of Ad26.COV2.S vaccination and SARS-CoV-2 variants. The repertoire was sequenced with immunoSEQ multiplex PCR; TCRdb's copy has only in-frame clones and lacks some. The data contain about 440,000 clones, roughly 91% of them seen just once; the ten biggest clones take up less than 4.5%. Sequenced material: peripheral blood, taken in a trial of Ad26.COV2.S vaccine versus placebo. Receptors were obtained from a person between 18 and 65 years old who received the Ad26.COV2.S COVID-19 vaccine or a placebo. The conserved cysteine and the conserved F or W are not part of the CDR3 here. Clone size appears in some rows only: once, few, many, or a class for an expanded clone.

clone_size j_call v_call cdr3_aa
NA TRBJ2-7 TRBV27 ASSLRPRPADSYEQY
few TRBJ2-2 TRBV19 ASSSRQGAPKTGELF
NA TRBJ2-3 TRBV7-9 ASSRRGSTDTQY
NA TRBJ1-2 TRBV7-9 ASSLGGQGVYGYT
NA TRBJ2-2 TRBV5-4 ASSGSGSVSSGELF
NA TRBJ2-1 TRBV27 ASSPPPWQSYNEQF
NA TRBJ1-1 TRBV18 ASSLDRGRTEAF
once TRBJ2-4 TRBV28 ASSPGTGENIQY
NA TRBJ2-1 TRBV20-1 SASRGRYNEQF
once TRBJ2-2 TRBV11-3 ASSLEAYTGELF
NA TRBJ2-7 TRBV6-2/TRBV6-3 ASSSDYEQY
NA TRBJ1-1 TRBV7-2 ASSHRGLHTEAF
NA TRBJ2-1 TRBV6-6 ASRNRDSQNEQF
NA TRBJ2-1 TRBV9 ASSVRPTVSYNEQF
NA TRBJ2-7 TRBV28 ASSLMSVYEQY
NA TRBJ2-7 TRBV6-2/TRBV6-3 ASSTPTSDLLEQY
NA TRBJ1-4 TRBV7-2 ASSLQGSANEKLF
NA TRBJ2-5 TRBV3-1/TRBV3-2 ASSQDINTGETQY
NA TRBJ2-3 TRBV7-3 ASSLGREPDTQY
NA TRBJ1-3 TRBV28 ASSRGVRGSSGNTIY
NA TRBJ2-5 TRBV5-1 ASGGLAGNQETQY
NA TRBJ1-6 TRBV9 ASSVGVRGISPLH
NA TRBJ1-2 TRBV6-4 ASSSTLGGLYGYT
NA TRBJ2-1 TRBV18 ASSPQGHAVGEQF
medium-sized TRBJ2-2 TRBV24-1 ATSVQGAESGELF
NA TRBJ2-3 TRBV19 ASSGDTDTQY
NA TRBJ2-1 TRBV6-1 ASSAATGTGWNEQF
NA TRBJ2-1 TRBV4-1 ASSQVGREQF
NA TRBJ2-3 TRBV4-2 ASSQDGTSVSDTQY
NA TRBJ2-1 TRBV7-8 ASSLVAGANEQF
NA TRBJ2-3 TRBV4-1 ASSQLTSGRFADTQY
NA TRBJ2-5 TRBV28 ASSLTGLRETQY
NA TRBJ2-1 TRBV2 ASSPKGPSGSASEF
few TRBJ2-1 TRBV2 ASSEGLTVTSYNEQF
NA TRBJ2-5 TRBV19 ASRRSGVRETQY
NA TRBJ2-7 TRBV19 ASSASGGPYEQY
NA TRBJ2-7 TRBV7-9 ASSLASGNTYQSSYEQY
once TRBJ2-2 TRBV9 ASSVLPGAYTGELF
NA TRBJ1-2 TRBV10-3 AIRGAGTRNGYT